The T cell receptor (beta chain) described here comes from a study of cytomegalovirus exposure and HLA in healthy donors. The PCR contained 60 Vbeta and 13 Jbeta primers. Clones were read by immunoSEQ multiplex PCR, and TCRdb kept only the in-frame ones, dropping some. The table records 150,000 to 200,000 clones, around four fifths of them present only once. Donors sampled were nominally healthy, though unrecorded immune exposures were likely. Germline CDR1 SGHRS, CDR2 YFSETQ. The V and J ends lost 4 bases and 5 bases, in that order; junction bases with no gene match: 7. CDR3 length equals 15 residues.

This sequence joins TRBV5-1 and TRBJ2-1; TRBD1 matches at 9 bases. The sequencing sample was made of PBMCs. This TCR derives from a man in his thirties or forties in good health and CMV-seronegative. DNA of the CDR3: TGCGCCAGCAGCCCTGGGACAGGGAAGGACAATGAGCAGTTCTTC. This sequence encodes CASSPGTGKDNEQFF.